The clone carrying this T cell receptor beta chain appeared once. Its target is unknown. The source of the sample is a study of shared clonotypes between healthy human individuals. The authors split each subset's genomic DNA evenly across several immunoSEQ plates. Sequencing used immunoSEQ multiplex PCR; TCRdb keeps in-frame clones, though not all of them. The table includes under 2.5 million clones, under 95% detected once. The CDR3 sequence is 17 residues long. J lost 0 bases, V lost 1 base, and 6 bases had no gene match. Per germline, CDR1 MGHRA and CDR2 YSYEKL. Study-level points and caveats: Compared with memory subsets, naive subsets generally had larger estimated richness.

The receptor was isolated from a man between 18 and 29 years old in good health. Some clones in this sample may be carry-over from other donors' samples. The chain carries TRBV4-1 and TRBJ2-3, with 8 positions matching TRBD2. Sequenced sample: naive CD4+ T cells from PBMCs. Specified subset: CD45RA+ positively selected. In nucleotides, the CDR3 is TGCGCCAGCAGCCAAGGGGATCTAGCGGGCAGCACAGATACGCAGTATTTT. Protein: CASSQGDLAGSTDTQYF.